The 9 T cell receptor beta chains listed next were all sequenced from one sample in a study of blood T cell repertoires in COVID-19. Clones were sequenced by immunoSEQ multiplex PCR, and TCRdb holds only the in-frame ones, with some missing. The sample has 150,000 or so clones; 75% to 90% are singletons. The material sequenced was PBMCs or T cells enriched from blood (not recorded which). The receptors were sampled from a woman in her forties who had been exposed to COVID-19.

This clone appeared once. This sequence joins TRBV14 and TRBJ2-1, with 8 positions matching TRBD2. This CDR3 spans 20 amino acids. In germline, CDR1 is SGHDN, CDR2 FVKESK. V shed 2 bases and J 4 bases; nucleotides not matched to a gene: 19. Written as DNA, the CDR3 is TGTGCCAGCAGCCAACGTGTTGGCGGGGGGTACCTTACAGGATACAATGAGCAGTTCTTC. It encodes CASSQRVGGGYLTGYNEQFF.

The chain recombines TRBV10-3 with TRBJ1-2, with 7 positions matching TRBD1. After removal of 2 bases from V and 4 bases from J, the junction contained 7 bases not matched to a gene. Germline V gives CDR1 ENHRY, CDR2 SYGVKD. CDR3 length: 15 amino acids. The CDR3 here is CAISEATGSGYGYTF. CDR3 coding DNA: TGTGCCATCAGTGAGGCGACAGGGAGCGGCTATGGCTACACCTTC.

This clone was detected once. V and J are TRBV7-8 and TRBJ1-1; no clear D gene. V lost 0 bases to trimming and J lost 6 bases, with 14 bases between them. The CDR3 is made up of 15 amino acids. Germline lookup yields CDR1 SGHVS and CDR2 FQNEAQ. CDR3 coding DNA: TGTGCCAGCAGCTTAGCGCCTGGGTTGAGGGCTGAAGCTTTCTTT. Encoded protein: CASSLAPGLRAEAFF. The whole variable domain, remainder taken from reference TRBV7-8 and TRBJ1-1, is GAGVSQSPRYKVAKRGQDVALRCDPISGHVSLFWYQQALGQGPEFLTYFQNEAQLDKSGLPSDRFFAERPEGSVSTLKIQRTQQEDSAVYLCASSLAPGLRAEAFFGQGTRLTVV.

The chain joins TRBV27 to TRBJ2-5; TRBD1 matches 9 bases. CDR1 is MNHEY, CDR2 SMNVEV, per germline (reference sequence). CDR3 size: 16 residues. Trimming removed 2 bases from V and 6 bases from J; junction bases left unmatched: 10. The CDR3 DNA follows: TGTGCCAGCAGTTTAATGGGGGGACAGGGTGGGCAGACCCAGTACTTC. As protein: CASSLMGGQGGQTQYF.

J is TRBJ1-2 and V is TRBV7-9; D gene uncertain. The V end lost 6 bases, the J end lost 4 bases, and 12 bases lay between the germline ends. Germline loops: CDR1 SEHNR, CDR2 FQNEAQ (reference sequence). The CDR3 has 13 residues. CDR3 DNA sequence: TGTGCCAGCAGTCGAACAGAAGCCTATGGCTACACCTTC. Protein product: CASSRTEAYGYTF.

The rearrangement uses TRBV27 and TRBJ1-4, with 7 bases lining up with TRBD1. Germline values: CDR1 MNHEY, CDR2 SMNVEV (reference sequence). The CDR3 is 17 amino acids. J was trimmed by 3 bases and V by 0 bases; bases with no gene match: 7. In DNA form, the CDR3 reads TGTGCCAGCAGTTTATCGGACAGGAGGGGGGCTAATGAAAAACTGTTTTTT. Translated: CASSLSDRRGANEKLFF.

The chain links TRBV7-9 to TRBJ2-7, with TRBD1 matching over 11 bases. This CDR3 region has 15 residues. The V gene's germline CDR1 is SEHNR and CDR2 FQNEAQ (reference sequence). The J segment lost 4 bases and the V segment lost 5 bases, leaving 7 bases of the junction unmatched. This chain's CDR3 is CASSPRTGGRYEQYF. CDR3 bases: TGTGCCAGCAGCCCTCGGACAGGGGGCAGGTACGAGCAGTACTTC.

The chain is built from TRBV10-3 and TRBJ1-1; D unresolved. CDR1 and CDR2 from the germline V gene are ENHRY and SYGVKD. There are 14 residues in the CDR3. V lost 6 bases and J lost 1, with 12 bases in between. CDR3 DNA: TGTGCCATCAGAAAGGGAGCCCAGAACACTGAAGCTTTCTTT. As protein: CAIRKGAQNTEAFF.

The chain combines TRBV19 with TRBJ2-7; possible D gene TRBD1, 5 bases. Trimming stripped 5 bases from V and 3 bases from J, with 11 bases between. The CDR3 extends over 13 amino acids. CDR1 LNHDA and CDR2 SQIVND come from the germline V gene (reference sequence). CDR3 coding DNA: TGTGCCAGTAGTCCCTCTAGGGGCTACGAGCAGTACTTC. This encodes CASSPSRGYEQYF. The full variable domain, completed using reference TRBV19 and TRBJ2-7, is DGGITQSPKYLFRKEGQNVTLSCEQNLNHDAMYWYRQDPGQGLRLIYYSQIVNDFQKGDIAEGYSVSREKKESFPLTVTSAQKNPTAFYLCASSPSRGYEQYFGPGTRLTVT.